The following is a TCR beta chain sequence with its context. The data originate from a study of blood T cell repertoires in COVID-19. Generated by immunoSEQ multiplex PCR, the TCRdb table keeps only in-frame clones and is missing some. The sample includes roughly 230,000 clones, 75% to 85% of them seen just once. Germline loops: CDR1 SGHNT, CDR2 YYREEE (reference sequence). This CDR3 is built from 14 residues. V lost 3 bases, J lost 10 bases, and 9 bases stayed unmatched. Specimen: peripheral blood. The sequence came from a man aged 45 to 65 with COVID-19, enrolled during active disease. V usage is TRBV5-4 and J usage is TRBJ2-1, with TRBD1 matching over 8 bases. The CDR3: CASSSKTGASEQFF. In nucleotides, the CDR3 is TGTGCCAGCAGCTCAAAGACAGGGGCTTCCGAGCAGTTCTTC. The variable domain in full, completed from reference TRBV5-4 and TRBJ2-1, reads ETGVTQSPTHLIKTRGQQVTLRCSSQSGHNTVSWYQQALGQGPQFIFQYYREEENGRGNFPPRFSGLQFPNYSSELNVNALELDDSALYLCASSSKTGASEQFFGPGTRLTVL.